This T cell receptor (beta chain) was retrieved from a study of cytomegalovirus exposure and HLA in healthy donors (dated by TCRdb to 2015 to 2018). Study-level background: According to an earlier analysis of a few hundred of the donors, about 179 million T cells yielded 90 million to 140 million unique TCR beta sequences and around 280 Gb of sequence data. A later analysis re-analyzed previously published TCR beta repertoires from several hundred donors and added high-resolution HLA genotyping to study TCR occurrence patterns. The later analysis used no new phenotypic data to find candidate immune exposures, relying instead on TCR beta sequences and their occurrence across donors. Of the 350 to 450 genotyped donors, 65% to 90% were placed in the genetic ancestry cluster associated with self-reported Caucasian donors. Among approximately 370 genotyped donors of the cohort, an average of around 250,000 unique TCR beta nucleotide sequences was sequenced per donor, of which 15% to 20% were non-productive. Because of strong linkage in the cohort, five DR-DQ haplotypes were treated as single units for association and clustering. The aim of the study was to test whether cataloging public T cell receptors could identify signatures of past pathogen exposure. A later genetic analysis took genome-wide SNP genotypes for 398 of the 666 donors and used that subset as a discovery cohort. Donor age, sex, ethnicity and CMV serostatus were compiled alongside the repertoire data. The number of donors typed differed by locus, with 629-630 for A, B, C, DRB1 and DQB1, around 500 for DQA1, 600 to 610 for DPA1, and some 440 for DPB1. An early release that covered 640 HLA-typed donors contained around 300 gigabases of sequencing data and tens of millions of unique TCR sequences. Along with the roughly 700-subject first cohort, a separate validation cohort of over a hundred different subjects was used. HLA typing covered class I and class II loci at four-digit resolution. High-throughput TCR immunosequencing, statistical association of individual TCRs with disease status, and machine learning were combined to predict cytomegalovirus infection status. The study used immunosequencing to profile the T cell repertoires of 600 to 850 subjects and linked those repertoires to cytomegalovirus serostatus. All discovery cohort repertoires had been generated using a single sequencing platform. An earlier analysis of 587 of the donors used high-throughput TCR beta sequencing to judge whether each TCR beta V gene segment behaved as functional or pseudogenic.

The library was built by means of the immunoSEQ multiplex PCR assay. For the multiplex PCR, a mixture combining 60 forward primers for TCR Vbeta segments and 13 reverse primers for TCR Jbeta segments was used. Amplification of the CDR3 region of rearranged TCR beta genes was performed with a multiplex PCR assay on genomic DNA. On the Illumina HiSeq System, the amplified TCR beta libraries were sequenced as 87-base-pair reads. The original pipeline was this. Across the roughly 600 repertoires, a later analysis counted tens of millions of unique TCR beta chains, some 11 million of which were shared by at least two donors. A nearest-neighbor algorithm error-corrected the raw reads and collapsed the reads into unique sequences, merging closely related sequences to remove PCR and sequencing errors. To assign V, D and J gene segments, CDR3 sequences were aligned to IMGT reference sequences. For a sequence to be retained, at least a six-nucleotide match to both a V gene segment and a J gene segment was required. Rearrangements were classified as productive when the CDR3 lacked stop codons and remained in frame with V and J, and all other rearrangements were classified as non-productive. Following IMGT convention, CDR3 was defined as the stretch from the second conserved V-encoded cysteine up to the conserved J-encoded phenylalanine. The earlier analysis of approximately 590 of the donors excluded any sequence lacking an unambiguous match to a single V gene segment. An earlier analysis of approximately 590 of the donors classified V segments as functional when productive rearrangements were above 56.7% and as segregating when the standard deviation between donors was above 5%. A statistical classification framework was built to diagnose cytomegalovirus status from the catalog of TCR beta chain sequences. A later analysis assigned V and J genes by comparing TCR nucleotide sequences with IMGT/GENE-DB human TR gene sequences. A later analysis assigned CDR3 sequences and most-parsimonious VDJ recombination scenarios with the TCRdist pipeline. In a later analysis, each TCR beta chain was defined by its CDR3 amino acid sequence together with its V-gene family, and reads without a unique V-gene family were excluded. A later analysis removed several hundred highly shared, low-generation-probability nucleotide sequences to deal with suspected cross-contamination and a sequencing artifact. In a later analysis, a clonal expansion index was calculated for each public chain from normalized within-repertoire ranks of inferred template counts. In a later analysis, generation probabilities were computed using a VDJ recombination model fitted to out-of-frame rearrangements, and the results were checked against IGoR. A later analysis scored TCR-TCR, TCR-HLA and TCR-CMV co-occurrence with hypergeometric tests, applying a repertoire-size bias correction to TCR pairs. In a later analysis, false discovery rates were estimated by permuting HLA or CMV assignments 20 times. In a later analysis, co-occurring TCRs were grouped with DBSCAN, and TCRdist sequence similarity was added when clustering was performed within HLA-allele-positive subsets. For co-occurrence clustering, repertoires with fewer than 30,000 or more than 120,000 public chains were excluded, along with 5 or 6 repertoires with anomalous nucleotide sharing. What TCRdb holds here is the immuneACCESS table cut down to in-frame rearrangements. Part of the clones is not present; checked against another copy, under half of the missing clones reflect an unresolved V gene, and the others are unexplained. V, J and clone size derive from that table, while D and trimming were established from the DNA sequence. In this sample the table shows over 200,000 clones, about 72% of which occur a single time. In total, the top ten clones hold over 3.5% of the sample.

V loses 7 bases, J loses 2 bases, and the germline ends lie 15 bases apart. CDR1 and CDR2 are drawn from the germline V gene: SNHLY, FYNNEI. The CDR3 has 15 amino acids, counting the end cysteine and phenylalanine. Solely the CDR3 DNA is kept, with 45 bases framed from the first base. Points on this clone: No antigen is known for it. Base qualities are not at hand, and no much larger clone is one base apart.

In total, approximately 610 healthy bone marrow donors made up the cohort. All cohort members were sampled while nominally healthy, although unrecorded immune exposures were likely present. The donor tested CMV seronegative, placing the donor among the 350 to 400 seronegative members of the cohort. Every donor gave a peripheral blood sample, and the peripheral blood mononuclear cells from that sample were used for TCR beta sequencing. Genomic DNA extraction from the blood cell samples was performed with the Qiagen DNeasy Blood Extraction Kit. Results the study describes overall, beyond this receptor: The study gave a list of roughly 150 TCR beta chains associated with cytomegalovirus. The cohort was sequenced for TCR beta chains only, and without alpha or paired-chain data the features that could be detected were limited. Correlated functional status among segregating V segments might reflect linkage disequilibrium, but an unknown experimental factor could not be ruled out. Immune exposure information for the cohort was limited to CMV serostatus. Compared with equally common non-associated chains, HLA-associated TCR beta chains in a later analysis were more clonally expanded and had lower generation probabilities. Assigning TCR associations to individual alleles was difficult when HLA alleles, especially DR and DQ, strongly co-occurred. HLA typing was unavailable for some donors at each locus, so association tests used only the typed subset. A later analysis found that most CMV-associated TCR beta chains appeared HLA-restricted, with HLA associations seemingly driven largely by CMV exposure. The authors suggested that the approach could potentially be generalized to other disease states and immunological phenotypes. Cytomegalovirus status was reported to be diagnosed by the classifier with high specificity and sensitivity in both the original and validation cohorts. At a false discovery rate of 0.05, a later analysis linked under 20,000 TCR beta sequences to specific HLA alleles. A later analysis found that TCR association rates varied across HLA loci, with DRB1 alleles showing the most associated TCRs and HLA-C alleles the fewest. The sequencing pipeline was judged likely to have produced a cluster of highly shared sequence variants as a technical artifact. The 87-base-pair reads could not distinguish some IMGT-functional V segments, including TRBV6-2 and TRBV6-3, so those segments were excluded. Sequencing depth was assumed to be roughly uniform across donors in the presence/absence analyses, though that assumption may not hold. A further reported finding was that TCR beta sequences accurately predicted the HLA-A and HLA-B alleles for most subjects in the first cohort. Compared with the roughly 710-donor mean, donors in an Asian-associated ancestry cluster had fewer N-insertions in productive TCRs, according to a later genetic analysis. While some public TCRs were present in many individuals, most TCR sequences turned up only very rarely across donors. Three of the identified cytomegalovirus-associated TCR beta chains were confirmed in vitro to be specific for cytomegalovirus antigens. V-gene and J-gene trimming of TCR beta chains was associated with a missense DCLRE1C variant in a later genetic analysis, and the association was replicated in an independent cohort. A later analysis reported that several top co-occurrence clusters appeared linked to parvovirus B19, influenza, CMV and Epstein-Barr virus. The earlier analysis of about 600 of the donors excluded 15 to 20 rarely observed V segments, including chromosome 9 orphons, because counts were too low. In an earlier analysis of under 600 of the donors, most TCR beta V segments were observed in productive rearrangements about 87% or about 30% of the time, broadly matching IMGT annotations.

The sequence derives from a male donor in good health and CMV-seronegative. The chain employs TRBV2 and TRBJ1-5; the D gene is possibly TRBD1, with 6 bases matching. Sequenced: PBMCs. CDR3 reads: CASKGGVMGNQPQHF. The nucleotide sequence reads as follows: TGTGCCAGCAAGGGGGGGGTAATGGGCAATCAGCCCCAGCATTTT.